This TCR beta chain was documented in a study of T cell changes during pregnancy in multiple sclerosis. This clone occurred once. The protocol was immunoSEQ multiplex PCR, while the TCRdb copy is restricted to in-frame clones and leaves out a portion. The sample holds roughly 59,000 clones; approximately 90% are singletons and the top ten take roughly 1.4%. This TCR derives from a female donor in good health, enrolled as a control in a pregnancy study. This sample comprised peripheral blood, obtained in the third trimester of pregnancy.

The DNA of the CDR3 is TGTGCCAGCAGTTCGGGCGGGGACAGCCGATATGGCTACACCTTC. Amino acids: CASSSGGDSRYGYTF. V gene TRBV27 combines with J gene TRBJ1-2, with 7 positions matching TRBD1. The V gene end was trimmed by 4 bases and the J gene end by 5 bases; junction bases not matched to a gene: 10. Germline lookup yields CDR1 MNHEY and CDR2 SMNVEV (reference sequence). The CDR3 has 15 residues.